The present T cell receptor (beta chain) was sequenced within a study of blood T cell repertoires in COVID-19. The overall study: Whether acute or convalescent, the COVID-19 samples came from the United States, Italy and Spain.

The repertoire was sequenced with immunoSEQ multiplex PCR; TCRdb's copy has only in-frame clones and lacks some. This repertoire shows roughly 230,000 clones, approximately 83% found once; its top ten account for roughly 7%. Germline V gene lookup returns CDR1 LNHDA and CDR2 SQIVND (reference sequence). There are 15 residues in the CDR3. V lost 3 bases and J lost 0, with 11 bases in between. This receptor was identified in a woman aged 50 to 65 with acute or convalescent COVID-19. The J gene is TRBJ1-1, the V gene TRBV19; tentatively, D is TRBD1 (5 bases). Source material: peripheral blood. Written as DNA, the CDR3 is TGTGCCAGTAGTATTCCACAGGTTATGAACACTGAAGCTTTCTTT. Residues: CASSIPQVMNTEAFF.